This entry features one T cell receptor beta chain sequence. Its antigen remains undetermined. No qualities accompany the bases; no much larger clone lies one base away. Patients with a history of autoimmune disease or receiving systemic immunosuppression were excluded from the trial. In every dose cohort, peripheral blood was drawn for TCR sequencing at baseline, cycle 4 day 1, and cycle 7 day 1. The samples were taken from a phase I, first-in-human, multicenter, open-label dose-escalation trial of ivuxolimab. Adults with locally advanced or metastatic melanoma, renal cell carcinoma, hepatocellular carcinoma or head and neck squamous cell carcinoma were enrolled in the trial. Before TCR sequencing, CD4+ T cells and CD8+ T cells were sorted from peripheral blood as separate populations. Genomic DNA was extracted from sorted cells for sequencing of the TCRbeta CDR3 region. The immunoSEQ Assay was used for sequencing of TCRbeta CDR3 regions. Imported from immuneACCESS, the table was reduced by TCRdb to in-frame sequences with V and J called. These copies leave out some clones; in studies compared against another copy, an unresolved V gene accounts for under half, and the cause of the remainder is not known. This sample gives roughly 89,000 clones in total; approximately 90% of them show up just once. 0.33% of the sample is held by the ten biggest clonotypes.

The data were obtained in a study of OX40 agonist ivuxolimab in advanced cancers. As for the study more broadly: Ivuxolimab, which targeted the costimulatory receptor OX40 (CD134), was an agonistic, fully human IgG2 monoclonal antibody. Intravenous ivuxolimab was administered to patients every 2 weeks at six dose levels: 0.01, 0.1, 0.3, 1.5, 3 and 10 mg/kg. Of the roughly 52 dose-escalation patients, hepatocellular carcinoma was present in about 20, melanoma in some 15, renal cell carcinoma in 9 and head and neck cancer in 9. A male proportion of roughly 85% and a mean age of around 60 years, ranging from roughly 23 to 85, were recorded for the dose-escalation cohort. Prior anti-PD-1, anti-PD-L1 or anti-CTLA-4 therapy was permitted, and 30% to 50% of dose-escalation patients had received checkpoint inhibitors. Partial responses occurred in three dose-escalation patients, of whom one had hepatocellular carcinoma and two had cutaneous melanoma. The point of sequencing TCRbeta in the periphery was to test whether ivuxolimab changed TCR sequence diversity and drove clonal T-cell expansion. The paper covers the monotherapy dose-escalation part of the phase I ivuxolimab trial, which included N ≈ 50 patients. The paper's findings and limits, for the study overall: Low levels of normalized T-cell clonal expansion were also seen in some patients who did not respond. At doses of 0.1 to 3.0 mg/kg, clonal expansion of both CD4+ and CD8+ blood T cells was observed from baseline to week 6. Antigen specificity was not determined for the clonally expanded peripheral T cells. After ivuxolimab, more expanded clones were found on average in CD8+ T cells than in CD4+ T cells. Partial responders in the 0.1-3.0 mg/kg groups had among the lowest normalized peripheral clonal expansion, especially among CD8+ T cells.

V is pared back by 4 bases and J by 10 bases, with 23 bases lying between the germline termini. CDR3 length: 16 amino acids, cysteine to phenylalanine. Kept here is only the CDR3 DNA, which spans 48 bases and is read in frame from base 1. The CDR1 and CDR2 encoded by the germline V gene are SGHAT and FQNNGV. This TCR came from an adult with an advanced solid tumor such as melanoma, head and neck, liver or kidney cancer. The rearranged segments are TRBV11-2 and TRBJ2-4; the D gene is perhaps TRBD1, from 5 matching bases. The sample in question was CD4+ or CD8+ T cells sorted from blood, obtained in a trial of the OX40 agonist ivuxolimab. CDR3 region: CASSSPIRGSGAIQYF. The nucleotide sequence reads TGTGCCAGCAGCTCCCCCATTAGGGGTTCGGGTGCGATTCAGTACTTC.